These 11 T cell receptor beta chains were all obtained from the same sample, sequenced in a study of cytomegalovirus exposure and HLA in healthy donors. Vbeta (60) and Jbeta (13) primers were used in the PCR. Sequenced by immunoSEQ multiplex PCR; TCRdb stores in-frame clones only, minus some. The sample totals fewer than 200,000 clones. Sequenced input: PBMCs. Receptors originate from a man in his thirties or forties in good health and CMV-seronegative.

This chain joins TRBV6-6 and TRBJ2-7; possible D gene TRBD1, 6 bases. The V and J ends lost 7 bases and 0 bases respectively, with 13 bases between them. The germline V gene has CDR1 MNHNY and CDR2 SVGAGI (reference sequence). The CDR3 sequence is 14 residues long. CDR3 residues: CASTLGGSSYEQYF. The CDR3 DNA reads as TGTGCCAGCACCCTAGGGGGTTCCTCCTACGAGCAGTACTTC.

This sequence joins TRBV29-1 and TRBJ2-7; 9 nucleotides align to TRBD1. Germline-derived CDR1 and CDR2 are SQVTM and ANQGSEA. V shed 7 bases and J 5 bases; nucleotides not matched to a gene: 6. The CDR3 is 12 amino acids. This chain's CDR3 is CSAETGGHEQYF. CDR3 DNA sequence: TGCAGCGCGGAAACAGGGGGCCACGAGCAGTACTTC.

CDR3 residues: CASSFHRAGELFF. The CDR3, as DNA: TGTGCCAGCAGTTTTCATCGCGCCGGGGAGCTGTTTTTT. The chain carries TRBV27 and TRBJ2-2, with unresolved D. With 3 bases removed from V and 6 bases from J, the gap between germline ends came to 8 bases. Germline lookup yields CDR1 MNHEY and CDR2 SMNVEV (reference sequence). CDR3 length equals 13 residues.

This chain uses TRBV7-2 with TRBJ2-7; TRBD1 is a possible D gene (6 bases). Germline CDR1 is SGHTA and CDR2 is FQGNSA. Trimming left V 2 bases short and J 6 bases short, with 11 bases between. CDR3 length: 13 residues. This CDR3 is CASSLRQESEQYF. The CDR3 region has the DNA TGTGCCAGCAGCTTAAGACAGGAAAGCGAGCAGTACTTC.

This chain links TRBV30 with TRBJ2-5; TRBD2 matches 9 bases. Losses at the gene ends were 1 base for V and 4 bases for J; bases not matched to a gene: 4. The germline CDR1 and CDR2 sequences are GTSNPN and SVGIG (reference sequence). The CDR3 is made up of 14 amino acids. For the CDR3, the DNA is TGTGCCTGGAGTGGTGCTAGCGGGGTAGAGACCCAGTACTTC. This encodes CAWSGASGVETQYF.

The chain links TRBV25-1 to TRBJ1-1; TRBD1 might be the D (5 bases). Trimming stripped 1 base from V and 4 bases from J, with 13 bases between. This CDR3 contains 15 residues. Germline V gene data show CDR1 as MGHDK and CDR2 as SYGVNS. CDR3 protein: CASSESGGGTTEAFF. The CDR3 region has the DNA TGTGCCAGCAGTGAATCGGGAGGAGGGACCACTGAAGCTTTCTTT.

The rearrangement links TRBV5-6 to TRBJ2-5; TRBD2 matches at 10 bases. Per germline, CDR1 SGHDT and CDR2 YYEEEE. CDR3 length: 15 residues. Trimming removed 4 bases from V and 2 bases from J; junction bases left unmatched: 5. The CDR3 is CASSPGLARQETQYF. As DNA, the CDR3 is TGTGCCAGCAGCCCGGGACTAGCGCGTCAAGAGACCCAGTACTTC.

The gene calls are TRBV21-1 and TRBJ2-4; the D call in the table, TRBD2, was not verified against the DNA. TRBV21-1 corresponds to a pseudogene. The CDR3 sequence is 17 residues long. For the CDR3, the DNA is TGTGCCAGCAGCCTAAGGGGAGGCGCCAATGACAAAAACATTCAGTACTTC. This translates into CASSLRGGANDKNIQYF.

This CDR3 is CASSPQREDGNEQFF. For the CDR3, the DNA is TGTGCCAGCAGTCCCCAGCGGGAGGATGGTAATGAGCAGTTCTTC. This chain uses TRBV27 with TRBJ2-1; 9 bases map to TRBD2. CDR3 length: 15 residues. V lost 5 bases, J lost 7 bases, and 9 bases stayed unmatched. The V gene's germline CDR1 is MNHEY and CDR2 SMNVEV (reference sequence).

The CDR3 coding sequence is TGTGCCAGTACCCAACTGGGGCCAAATGAAAAACTGTTTTTT. Its protein is CASTQLGPNEKLFF. This chain connects TRBV27 to TRBJ1-4, with D possibly TRBD1 on 5 matching bases. From germline, CDR1 is MNHEY and CDR2 SMNVEV (reference sequence). There are 14 residues in the CDR3. Trimming removed 9 bases at V and 5 bases at J, with 16 bases between.

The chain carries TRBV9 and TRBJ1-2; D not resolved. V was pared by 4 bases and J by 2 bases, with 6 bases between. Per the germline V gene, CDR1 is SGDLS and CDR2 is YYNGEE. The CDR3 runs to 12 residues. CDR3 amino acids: CASSPGNYGYTF. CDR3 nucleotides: TGTGCCAGCAGCCCCGGGAACTATGGCTACACCTTC.